This T cell receptor beta chain originates from a study of radiotherapy plus CTLA-4 blockade in lung cancer. The germline V gene encodes CDR1 KGHSH and CDR2 LQKENI. V lost 2 bases, J lost 6 bases, and 10 bases lay in between. There are 14 residues in the CDR3. Generated by immunoSEQ multiplex PCR, the TCRdb table keeps only in-frame clones and is missing some. This sample has around 65,000 clones, with 60% to 80% found just once. The chain links TRBV18 to TRBJ2-2; the D gene is possibly TRBD1 (6 bases). The sequencing used peripheral blood, collected from a patient treated with radiotherapy plus ipilimumab. The receptor was derived from a human donor with non-small cell lung cancer who had a complete response to radiotherapy plus ipilimumab. CDR3 sequence (DNA): TGTGCCAGCTCACCAGAGGGGGAGTCCGGGGAGCTGTTTTTT. Its translation is CASSPEGESGELFF.